Sequencing of this T cell receptor beta chain was carried out in a study of Graves' ophthalmopathy and Graves' hyperthyroidism. Study summary: Ahead of any treatment, peripheral blood was obtained at the initial diagnosis.

Scientists amplified the TCR beta CDR3 regions from RNA transcripts. RT-PCR in the first round used HTBI primers; a second-round multiplex PCR followed. TCRdb reanalysed the multiplex PCR reads using MiXCR and keeps one entry per CDR3 protein. The sample yields about 740,000 distinct CDR3 sequences, approximately 40% seen once. With respect to this clonotype: The antigen is unknown. Germline is not matched at one junction end, which may reflect a read error.

CDR1 ENHRY and CDR2 SYGVKD come from the germline V gene. The CDR3 contains 16 residues. Study conclusions and caveats: For separating ophthalmopathy from stable hyperthyroidism, a 13-signature model gave about 90% sensitivity and 75% to 83% specificity.

Exclusion criteria comprised other autoimmune diseases, uncontrolled infections, pregnancy or lactation in patients. This sequence joins TRBV10-3 and TRBJ1-4; 7 nucleotides align to TRBD1. The TCR sequence derives from an adult man with Graves' ophthalmopathy. Sequences were obtained from peripheral blood. This CDR3 is CASSPSMGQLNEKLFF. The CDR3 nucleotides read TGTGCCAGCAGTCCTAGTATGGGACAGCTTAATGAAAAACTGTTTTTT.